The 27 T cell receptor beta chains listed next were all sequenced from one sample in a study of blood T cell repertoires in COVID-19. Assay used: immunoSEQ multiplex PCR; TCRdb lists only in-frame clones, some missing. The sample lists approximately 21,000 clones; about 88% were seen once. Input material: peripheral blood. The origin of the receptors is a human donor with acute or convalescent COVID-19. The donor label of this sample is uncertain.

The chain recombines TRBV7-8 with TRBJ1-2; TRBD1 might be the D (5 bases). This CDR3 spans 14 amino acids. The germline CDR1 and CDR2 sequences are SGHVS and FQNEAQ. V lost 2 bases, J lost 2 bases, and 9 bases lay in between. The CDR3 reads CASSLREGNYGYTF. The CDR3 coding sequence is TGTGCCAGCAGCTTAAGGGAGGGGAACTATGGCTACACCTTC.

In its sample, this clone was seen a few times. The gene calls are TRBV10-3 and TRBJ1-3, with D maybe TRBD1 (6 bases). Germline values: CDR1 ENHRY, CDR2 SYGVKD. This CDR3 has 17 amino acids. The germline V and J ends were trimmed by 3 bases and 0 bases, with 15 bases remaining between them. The CDR3 spells CAISDPTGLNSGNTIYF. The CDR3 nucleotides are TGTGCCATCAGTGACCCGACAGGCCTAAACTCTGGAAACACCATATATTTT.

The chain combines TRBV5-6 with TRBJ2-1; the D gene is possibly TRBD2 (5 bases). The V and J ends lost 0 bases and 2 bases respectively, with 12 bases between them. Germline lookup yields CDR1 SGHDT and CDR2 YYEEEE. The CDR3 sequence is 16 residues long. This CDR3 reads CASSLVRDPAYNEQFF. The CDR3 DNA reads as TGTGCCAGCAGCTTGGTTCGGGATCCCGCCTACAATGAGCAGTTCTTC.

The chain uses TRBV11-2 and TRBJ2-3; TRBD1 matches at 7 bases. Germline V gene sequence: CDR1 SGHAT, CDR2 FQNNGV. Losses at the gene ends were 3 bases for V and 3 bases for J; bases not matched to a gene: 6. The CDR3 is 15 amino acids. CDR3 sequence: CASSFQHRGTDTQYF. CDR3 bases: TGTGCCAGCAGCTTTCAACACAGGGGAACAGATACGCAGTATTTT.

CDR3 protein: CASSQDGGTAVYSPLHF. The CDR3 DNA sequence: TGTGCCAGCAGCCAAGACGGCGGGACAGCTGTCTATTCACCCCTCCACTTT. This rearrangement joins TRBV3-1 (or the pseudogene TRBV3-2) to TRBJ1-6, with 7 bases fitting TRBD1. The CDR3 extends over 17 amino acids. Germline-derived CDR1 and CDR2 are LGHDT and YNNKEL (reference sequence). V was pared by 0 bases and J by 8 bases, with 10 bases of the junction left unmatched.

This clone was seen a few times. The chain uses TRBV6-5 and TRBJ2-7; the match to TRBD2 covers 12 bases. Germline CDR1 MNHEY, CDR2 SVGAGI. The CDR3 is 15 amino acids. The J segment lost 6 bases and the V segment lost 8 bases, leaving 11 bases of the junction unmatched. CDR3: CASGRTSGGLPEQYF. CDR3 DNA sequence: TGTGCCAGCGGACGAACTAGCGGGGGGTTGCCCGAGCAGTACTTC.

The rearrangement uses TRBV4-1 and TRBJ2-5; tentatively, D is TRBD1 (6 bases). The CDR3 contains 15 residues. V lost 0 bases and J lost 5, with 13 bases in between. Germline values: CDR1 MGHRA, CDR2 YSYEKL. CDR3 coding DNA: TGCGCCAGCAGCCAAGAACCCACAGGGTATGAGACCCAGTACTTC. Residues: CASSQEPTGYETQYF.

The chain joins TRBV18 to TRBJ2-1, with 7 bases identical to TRBD1. The CDR3 is made up of 16 amino acids. Germline CDR1 KGHSH, CDR2 LQKENI. J lost 5 bases, V lost 0 bases, and 7 bases had no gene match. The CDR3 bases are TGTGCCAGCTCACCACCGAGACAGGGAGTAAACAATGAGCAGTTCTTC. Protein product: CASSPPRQGVNNEQFF.

With respect to this clone: The junction departs from germline at one end; a sequencing error may be responsible. The chain links TRBV6-5 to TRBJ1-5; 7 nucleotides line up with TRBD1. The V gene's germline CDR1 is MNHEY and CDR2 SVGAGI. The CDR3 spans 14 residues. CDR3 loop: CASSYPLSGTAGNF. In DNA, the CDR3 is TGTGCCAGCAGTTACCCGTTATCGGGGACAGCAGGGAATTTT.

The chain joins TRBV9 to TRBJ2-2; possible D gene TRBD2, 7 bases. The CDR3 is 16 amino acids. Germline CDR1 reads SGDLS; CDR2 reads YYNGEE. Trimming removed 6 bases at V and 4 bases at J, with 19 bases between. The CDR3 is CASTLEGGGPTGELFF. CDR3 in DNA: TGTGCCAGCACCCTAGAGGGGGGGGGCCCCACCGGGGAGCTGTTTTTT.

This sequence joins TRBV7-6 and TRBJ2-3, with a weak D call TRBD2 (5 bases). V lost 1 base, J lost 6 bases, and 17 bases lay in between. CDR1 is SGHVS and CDR2 is FNYEAQ in the germline V gene. This CDR3 has 16 residues. The CDR3 nucleotides read TGTGCCAGCAGCTTAGTTTGGAGTGGGAGAGGGGATACGCAGTATTTT. Amino acids: CASSLVWSGRGDTQYF.

This chain links TRBV7-3 with TRBJ2-5; 7 nucleotides line up with TRBD2. Unmatched junction bases numbered 11, after V lost 5 bases and J lost 2 bases. The CDR3 length is 16 residues. Germline V gene data show CDR1 as SGHTA and CDR2 as FQGTGA. CDR3 DNA: TGTGCCAGCAGCCTGGGGGGGAGAAGGGAACAAGAGACCCAGTACTTC. Protein sequence: CASSLGGRREQETQYF. Full variable domain (remainder filled in from reference TRBV7-3 and TRBJ2-5): GAGVSQTPSNKVTEKGKYVELRCDPISGHTALYWYRQSLGQGPEFLIYFQGTGAADDSGLPNDRFFAVRPEGSVSTLKIQRTERGDSAVYLCASSLGGRREQETQYFGPGTRLLVL.

The gene calls are TRBV9 and TRBJ2-5; perhaps TRBD2 as D (6 bases). Per germline, CDR1 SGDLS and CDR2 YYNGEE. V was shortened by 5 bases and J by 5 bases, with 7 bases between the two germline ends. The CDR3 spans 11 residues. The CDR3 DNA follows: TGTGCCAGCAGTCGGGGGGAGACCCAGTACTTC. It encodes CASSRGETQYF.

This sequence joins TRBV7-2 and TRBJ2-7; the match to TRBD2 covers 8 bases. The CDR3 contains 15 residues. Germline CDR1 is SGHTA and CDR2 is FQGNSA. V shed 1 base, J shed 0 bases, and the junction held 2 bases outside the gene matches. The CDR3 DNA follows: TGTGCCAGCAGCTTAGAAGGGACTAGCTCCTACGAGCAGTACTTC. This sequence encodes CASSLEGTSSYEQYF.

Only one count was recorded for this clone. A far larger clone lies a single base away; this is likely a read error. The chain employs TRBV7-2 and TRBJ2-7; D may be TRBD2 (7 bases). This CDR3 has 15 amino acids. The ends were cut back, 1 base at V and 0 bases at J, with 10 bases in the middle. CDR1 and CDR2 from the germline V gene are SGHTA and FQGNSA. The CDR3: CASSLGGGRSYEQYF. As DNA, the CDR3 is TGTGCCAGCAGCTTAGGGGGGGGGCGCTCCTACGAGCAGTACTTC.

The chain couples TRBV7-2 to TRBJ1-6; D uncertain. V was cut by 1 base and J by 5 bases, with 9 bases left in between. The length of the CDR3 is 15 residues. Germline assignment: CDR1 SGHTA and CDR2 FQGNSA. CDR3 bases: TGTGCCAGCAGCTTAGAGGCGGGCAATAATTCACCCCTCCACTTT. Amino acids: CASSLEAGNNSPLHF.

The chain has TRBV3-1 (or the pseudogene TRBV3-2) and TRBJ1-3; D call uncertain. CDR3 size: 15 residues. Germline CDR1 and CDR2: LGHDT and YNNKEL (reference sequence). Trimming removed 2 bases at V and 0 bases at J, with 8 bases between. The CDR3 is CASSQSDISGNTIYF. Here the CDR3 DNA reads TGTGCCAGCAGCCAATCCGACATCTCTGGAAACACCATATATTTT.

This clone was seen a single time. V gene TRBV15 combines with J gene TRBJ1-4; D not resolved. CDR1 is LNHNV, CDR2 YYDKDF, per germline (reference sequence). V lost 0 bases and J 3 bases, leaving 8 bases between the germline ends. This CDR3 region has 15 residues. The CDR3 DNA sequence: TGTGCCACCAGCAGAGATGAGGGTTCTAATGAAAAACTGTTTTTT. Residues: CATSRDEGSNEKLFF.

The chain recombines TRBV6-1 with TRBJ1-1, with D perhaps TRBD1 (6 bases). This CDR3 is built from 15 residues. V lost 3 bases and J lost 4, with 15 bases in between. Germline CDR1 reads MNHNS; CDR2 reads SASEGT. CDR3 residues: CASSERVRGGTEAFF. The DNA for the CDR3 is TGTGCCAGCAGTGAGCGGGTAAGGGGGGGCACTGAAGCTTTCTTT.

DNA for the CDR3: TGTGCCAGCTCACCAGATCTAACAGGGCACGAGCAGTACTTC. This codes for CASSPDLTGHEQYF. This chain uses TRBV18 with TRBJ2-7, with a tentative D call TRBD1 (6 bases). The V end was cut by 2 bases, the J end by 5 bases, with 13 bases between. The CDR3 is 14 amino acids. Germline V lookup: CDR1 KGHSH, CDR2 LQKENI.

This chain links TRBV25-1 with TRBJ2-2; D perhaps matches TRBD1 (6 bases). The germline gives CDR1 MGHDK, CDR2 SYGVNS. This CDR3 is built from 14 residues. The germline V and J ends were trimmed by 5 bases and 7 bases, with 14 bases remaining between them. The CDR3 DNA reads TGTGCCAGCAGTACCCAGGGGTGGGACGGGGAGCTGTTTTTT. This encodes CASSTQGWDGELFF.

The rearrangement links TRBV3-1 (or the pseudogene TRBV3-2) to TRBJ2-5; 12 bases align to TRBD2. The CDR3 is made up of 18 amino acids. Germline CDR1 is LGHDT and CDR2 is YNNKEL (reference sequence). V was clipped by 4 bases and J by 6 bases; unmatched bases: 15. CDR3 nucleotides: TGTGCCAGCAGCCCAAGGACTAGCGGGGATCTTAAAGGGAAGACCCAGTACTTC. As protein: CASSPRTSGDLKGKTQYF.

The chain has TRBV2 and TRBJ1-2; 7 bases match TRBD1. CDR1 is SNHLY, CDR2 FYNNEI, per germline. The CDR3 contains 15 residues. The V and J ends lost 1 base and 8 bases, in that order; junction bases with no gene match: 10. The chain's CDR3 is CASSEGLGEQGGYTF. CDR3 in DNA: TGTGCCAGCAGTGAAGGTCTGGGGGAACAGGGGGGCTACACCTTC.

Only a few counts were recorded for this clone. The gene calls are TRBV5-6 and TRBJ1-2; D is unresolved. The CDR3 loop spans 15 amino acids. With 0 bases removed from V and 1 base from J, the gap between germline ends came to 10 bases. The V gene's germline CDR1 is SGHDT and CDR2 YYEEEE. The CDR3 DNA sequence: TGTGCCAGCAGCTTGGCTTTGCAGGTTAACTATGGCTACACCTTC. It is translated as CASSLALQVNYGYTF.

The rearrangement joins TRBV6-6 to TRBJ1-1; 7 nucleotides align to TRBD1. The V gene's germline CDR1 is MNHNY and CDR2 SVGAGI (reference sequence). Trimming removed 4 bases from V and 4 bases from J; junction bases left unmatched: 3. The CDR3 covers 13 residues. CDR3: CASSFQGGTEAFF. CDR3 sequence (DNA): TGTGCCAGCAGTTTCCAGGGGGGCACTGAAGCTTTCTTT.

The chain has TRBV19 and TRBJ2-2; 7 bases agree with TRBD1. The ends lost 3 bases at V and 5 bases at J; junction bases unmatched: 12. Germline V gives CDR1 LNHDA, CDR2 SQIVND (reference sequence). This CDR3 region has 17 residues. CDR3 in DNA: TGTGCCAGTAGTATCCCATCCGGGACAGTTTTGACCGGGGAGCTGTTTTTT. Protein: CASSIPSGTVLTGELFF.

The J gene is TRBJ2-6, the V gene TRBV5-1; the D is unclear. The germline V gene encodes CDR1 SGHRS and CDR2 YFSETQ. Trimming removed 7 bases at V and 2 bases at J, with 10 bases between. This CDR3 is built from 14 residues. The CDR3 bases are TGCGCCAGCCGAAGCCCCCCTGGGGCCAACGTCCTGACTTTC. Its protein is CASRSPPGANVLTF.